The sequence of this T cell receptor beta chain was determined in a study of human T cells and chemical hapten exposure. In the study overall: Patch tests applied 0.01% DPC to the upper back and were scored after 6 days.

Study-wide results and caveats: Alopecia affected the donors, so their immune response may differ from healthy people's. PT1 expanded TCR numbers tracked positively with patch test score.

Time point specified: patch test 1, 2 weeks after DPC sensitization. Stated treatment: therapeutic diphenylcyclopropenone sensitization with weekly scalp DPC. Each CDR3 protein is one row after TCRdb ran MiXCR on the RACE reads. Among 180,000 or so distinct CDR3 sequences listed, 14% were seen once. As regards this clonotype: What it binds is unknown.

This CDR3 has 16 amino acids. Sequenced material: whole blood, taken in connection with sensitization to the hapten diphenylcyclopropenone (DPC). This TCR was recovered from a woman aged 25 to 45 with alopecia areata. Some clones in this sample may be carry-over from other donors' samples. The V gene is TRBV21-1, the J gene TRBJ1-4; TRBD1 was called by the table and not checked on the DNA. TRBV21-1 corresponds to a pseudogene. CDR3 region: CASSFPRGPSNEKLFF. The CDR3 nucleotides are TGTGCCAGCAGCTTCCCCAGGGGCCCGAGTAATGAAAAACTGTTTTTT.